The 6 T cell receptor beta chains below were found in one sample sequenced in a study of CD8 T cells in Susac syndrome. A quantity of roughly 0.5 to 1 ug RNA underwent reverse transcription using random hexamers. TCRdb processed the immunoSEQ multiplex PCR reads anew with MiXCR; each CDR3 protein has one entry. The table lists around 130,000 distinct CDR3 sequences, about 95% of them singletons. Sequencing was done on a sample of CD4+ T cells from PBMCs. The receptors come from a human donor in good health.

V is TRBV12-3 or TRBV12-4 and J is TRBJ2-7; D might be TRBD1 (6 bases). Deletions cut 5 bases from V and 3 bases from J, with 8 bases between. The CDR3 has 12 residues. CDR3 sequence (DNA): TGTGCCAGCAGTAGGGACATCTACGAGCAGTACTTC. This encodes CASSRDIYEQYF.

The chain combines TRBV2 with TRBJ1-5; D uncertain. This CDR3 region has 13 residues. CDR1 and CDR2 from the germline V gene are SNHLY and FYNNEI. The V gene lost 6 bases and the J gene lost 0 bases, with 6 bases spanning the gap. For the CDR3, the DNA is TGTGCCAGCAGGCTGTATAGCAATCAGCCCCAGCATTTT. Protein: CASRLYSNQPQHF.

This chain links TRBV3-1 with TRBJ1-2; the match to TRBD1 covers 8 bases. The CDR3 consists of 14 residues. The V and J ends lost 4 bases and 3 bases, in that order; junction bases with no gene match: 4. Germline values: CDR1 LGHDT, CDR2 YNNKEL (reference sequence). CDR3 bases: TGTGCCAGCAGCCGGACAGGGATGGACTATGGCTACACCTTC. This codes for CASSRTGMDYGYTF. Looking up the rest from reference TRBV3-1 and TRBJ1-2 gives the full variable domain: DTAVSQTPKYLVTQMGNDKSIKCEQNLGHDTMYWYKQDSKKFLKIMFSYNNKELIINETVPNRFSPKSPDKAHLNLHINSLELGDSAVYFCASSRTGMDYGYTFGSGTRLTVV.

V gene TRBV4-1 combines with J gene TRBJ2-5, with D perhaps assigned TRBD1 or TRBD2 (6 bases each). The V end lost 1 base, the J end lost 0 bases, and 18 bases lay between the germline ends. The CDR3 covers 18 residues. Germline assignment: CDR1 MGHRA and CDR2 YSYEKL. This CDR3 is CASSQGGPGAGYQETQYF. The CDR3 DNA follows: TGCGCCAGCAGCCAAGGAGGCCCGGGGGCTGGGTACCAAGAGACCCAGTACTTC.

The chain has TRBV28 and TRBJ2-5; D perhaps matches TRBD1 (5 bases). The CDR3 length is 13 residues. V lost 11 bases and J 5 bases, leaving 18 bases between the germline ends. CDR1 MDHEN and CDR2 SYDVKM come from the germline V gene. The CDR3: CACRQGRAETQYF. The CDR3 coding sequence is TGTGCCTGCCGCCAGGGAAGGGCGGAGACCCAGTACTTC. The full variable domain, its missing parts supplied by reference TRBV28 and TRBJ2-5, is DVKVTQSSRYLVKRTGEKVFLECVQDMDHENMFWYRQDPGLGLRLIYFSYDVKMKEKGDIPEGYSVSREKKERFSLILESASTNQTSMYLCACRQGRAETQYFGPGTRLLVL.

The chain has TRBV19 and TRBJ1-2; 8 positions agree with TRBD1. CDR1 and CDR2 (germline): LNHDA, SQIVND (reference sequence). This CDR3 is 13 amino acids long. V lost 5 bases and J lost 7; bases outside the gene matches: 6. The CDR3 reads CASSPQGASGYTF. The CDR3 DNA sequence: TGTGCCAGTAGTCCGCAGGGGGCGTCTGGCTACACCTTC. Supplemented by reference TRBV19 and TRBJ1-2, the full variable domain reads DGGITQSPKYLFRKEGQNVTLSCEQNLNHDAMYWYRQDPGQGLRLIYYSQIVNDFQKGDIAEGYSVSREKKESFPLTVTSAQKNPTAFYLCASSPQGASGYTFGSGTRLTVV.